This T cell receptor (beta chain) stems from a study of naive and memory T cell subsets. Ligated cDNA underwent four rounds of PCR with nested alpha and beta constant region primers and SP2. TCRdb used MiXCR to reprocess the 5' RACE reads, holding one entry per CDR3 protein. This table holds 45,000 to 55,000 distinct CDR3 sequences, approximately 4.8% found once. TCR cDNA received a 3' ligated oligonucleotide that carried a UMI. This clonotype was observed many times. The CDR3 loop spans 18 amino acids. Germline V lookup: CDR1 MNHEY, CDR2 SVGAGI. The ends were cut back, 0 bases at V and 4 bases at J, with 20 bases in the middle.

This TCR was sampled from a female donor in good health. The rearrangement uses TRBV6-5 and TRBJ2-3; D may match TRBD1 or TRBD2 (5 bases each). The CDR3 loop reads CASSYSAGWGSDSDTQYF. The CDR3 DNA reads as TGTGCCAGCAGTTACTCGGCGGGCTGGGGGTCAGACTCAGATACGCAGTATTTT.